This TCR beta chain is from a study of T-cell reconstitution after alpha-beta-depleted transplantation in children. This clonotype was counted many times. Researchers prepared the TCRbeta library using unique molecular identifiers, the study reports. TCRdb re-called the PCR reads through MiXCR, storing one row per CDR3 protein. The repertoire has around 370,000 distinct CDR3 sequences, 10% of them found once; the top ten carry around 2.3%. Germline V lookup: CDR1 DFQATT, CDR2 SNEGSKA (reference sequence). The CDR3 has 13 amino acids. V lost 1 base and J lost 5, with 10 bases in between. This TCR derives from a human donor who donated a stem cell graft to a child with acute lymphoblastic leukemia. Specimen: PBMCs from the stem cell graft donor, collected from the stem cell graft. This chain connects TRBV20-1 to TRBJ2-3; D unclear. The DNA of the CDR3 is TGCAGTGCTAGAGTGGGCCGTAGAGATACGCAGTATTTT. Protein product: CSARVGRRDTQYF.